This T cell receptor (beta chain) originates from a study of OX40 agonist ivuxolimab in advanced cancers. Germline V lookup: CDR1 SGHTS, CDR2 YDEGEE. Trimming removed 0 bases from V and 4 bases from J, with 17 bases in between. The CDR3 spans 17 residues. Repertoires were generated with immunoSEQ multiplex PCR, while TCRdb's copy carries only in-frame clones and drops some. The table includes about 73,000 clones, roughly 90% detected once. This clonotype originated in an adult with an advanced solid tumor such as melanoma, head and neck, liver or kidney cancer. The sequenced sample was CD4+ or CD8+ T cells sorted from blood, obtained in a trial of the OX40 agonist ivuxolimab. The chain recombines TRBV5-8 with TRBJ1-3; D uncertain. The CDR3 nucleotides are TGTGCCAGCAGCTTGGATCCCCTTGAGGGTGCGGGAAACACCATATATTTT. As protein: CASSLDPLEGAGNTIYF. The entire variable domain, with the rest obtained from reference TRBV5-8 and TRBJ1-3, is as follows: EAGVTQSPTHLIKTRGQQATLRCSPISGHTSVYWYQQALGLGLQFLLWYDEGEERNRGNFPPRFSGRQFPNYSSELNVNALELEDSALYLCASSLDPLEGAGNTIYFGEGSWLTVV.